This T cell receptor (beta chain) was found in a study of T cell changes during pregnancy in multiple sclerosis. Libraries were prepared by immunoSEQ multiplex PCR; TCRdb keeps only in-frame clonotypes and omits some of them. This table has approximately 100,000 clones, 75% to 95% appearing once. J gave up 4 bases and V 3 bases, and 12 bases lay outside the gene matches. The CDR3 is 17 residues long. Germline CDR1 and CDR2: KGHSH and LQKENI. The source of this sequence is a female donor with multiple sclerosis, enrolled in a pregnancy study. V usage is TRBV18 and J usage is TRBJ1-3; TRBD1 aligns across 7 bases. The sample in question was peripheral blood, obtained in the second trimester of pregnancy. CDR3 nucleotides: TGTGCCAGCTCACCCCTACACCTCGACAGGGTCGGAAACACCATATATTTT. Its translation: CASSPLHLDRVGNTIYF.